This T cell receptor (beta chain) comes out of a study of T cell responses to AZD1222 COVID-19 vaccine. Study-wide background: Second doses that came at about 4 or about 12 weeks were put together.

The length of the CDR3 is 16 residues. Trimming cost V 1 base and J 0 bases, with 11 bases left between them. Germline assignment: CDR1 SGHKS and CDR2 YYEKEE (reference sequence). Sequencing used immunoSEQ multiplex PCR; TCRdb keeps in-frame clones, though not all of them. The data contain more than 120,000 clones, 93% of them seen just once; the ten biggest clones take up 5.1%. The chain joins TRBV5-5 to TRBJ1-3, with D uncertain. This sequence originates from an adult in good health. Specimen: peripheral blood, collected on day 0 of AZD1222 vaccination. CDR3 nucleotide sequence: TGTGCCAGCAGCTTGTCGGAGGCGTCCTCTGGAAACACCATATATTTT. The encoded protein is CASSLSEASSGNTIYF. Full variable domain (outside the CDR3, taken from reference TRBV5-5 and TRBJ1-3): DAGVTQSPTHLIKTRGQQVTLRCSPISGHKSVSWYQQVLGQGPQFIFQYYEKEERGRGNFPDRFSARQFPNYSSELNVNALLLGDSALYLCASSLSEASSGNTIYFGEGSWLTVV.